The 8 T cell receptor beta chains presented below share a single source sample, sequenced in a study of shared clonotypes between healthy human individuals. The table came from immunoSEQ multiplex PCR; TCRdb's copy has only in-frame clones and leaves some out. The sample has about 100,000 clones, 67% seen once. Specimen: memory CD8+ T cells sorted from blood. Subset here: CD45RO+ cells pooled with CCR7-negative TemRA cells. The receptors shown here come from a woman between 25 and 40 years old in good health.

Notes on this clone: A read error may produce the germline difference seen at one junction end. The chain links TRBV10-2 to TRBJ2-2; 10 bases match TRBD2. The CDR3 contains 16 residues. Germline V gene lookup returns CDR1 WSHSY and CDR2 SAAADI. CDR3 sequence (DNA): TGTGCCAGCAGTGACGAGTCTAGCGGGAGTACCGGGGAGCTGTTTTTT. Protein product: CASSDESSGSTGELFF.

This clone was observed at least ten times. V gene TRBV28 combines with J gene TRBJ1-1; TRBD1 might be the D (5 bases). V shed 6 bases and J shed 1 base, with 21 bases lying between them. The CDR3 has 17 residues. Germline CDR1 is MDHEN and CDR2 is SYDVKM. CDR3 region: CASRTPIRTKSNTEAFF. CDR3 DNA: TGTGCCAGCAGAACACCCATACGGACAAAATCGAACACTGAAGCTTTCTTT.

The chain links TRBV28 to TRBJ2-4, with D hard to call. The germline gives CDR1 MDHEN, CDR2 SYDVKM. The CDR3 is made up of 15 amino acids. V was trimmed by 10 bases and J by 6 bases, leaving 22 bases between them. CDR3 sequence: CATRQDWTVPNIQYF. CDR3 sequence (DNA): TGTGCCACCAGGCAAGATTGGACGGTCCCAAACATTCAGTACTTC.

This clone was detected only once. V is TRBV7-5 and J is TRBJ2-7; TRBD2 was called by the table and not checked on the DNA. TRBV7-5 is given as a pseudogene. The CDR3 consists of 18 residues. Here the CDR3 reads CVRSLALGTSGSHHEQYF. CDR3 nucleotides: TGTGTCAGAAGCTTAGCGCTTGGGACTAGCGGGAGCCACCACGAGCAGTACTTC.

The chain combines TRBV27 with TRBJ1-1, with unresolved D. V lost 0 bases to trimming and J lost 6 bases, with 11 bases between them. Germline lookup yields CDR1 MNHEY and CDR2 SMNVEV (reference sequence). The CDR3 contains 14 residues. In nucleotides, the CDR3 is TGTGCCAGCAGTTTATCGTTGGACTACCCTGAAGCTTTCTTT. Translating it yields CASSLSLDYPEAFF.

This clone appeared a few times. The rearrangement joins TRBV28 to TRBJ1-2; maybe TRBD1 (6 bases). The CDR3 length is 13 residues. Germline loops: CDR1 MDHEN, CDR2 SYDVKM. The V end was cut by 5 bases, the J end by 2 bases, with 9 bases between. The chain's CDR3 is CASSPDRNYGYTF. DNA for the CDR3: TGTGCCAGCAGTCCGGACAGAAACTATGGCTACACCTTC.

V gene TRBV10-3 combines with J gene TRBJ2-5; 7 bases align to TRBD2. With 2 bases clipped from V and 2 bases from J, the junction kept 2 bases outside the gene matches. The CDR3 sequence is 14 residues long. Germline assignment: CDR1 ENHRY and CDR2 SYGVKD. The CDR3 protein is CAISEKRGQETQYF. The CDR3 DNA reads as TGTGCCATCAGTGAGAAGCGGGGACAAGAGACCCAGTACTTC.

The genes are TRBV7-9 and TRBJ1-2, with D possibly being TRBD1 (5 bases). The CDR3 extends over 16 amino acids. CDR1 SEHNR and CDR2 FQNEAQ come from the germline V gene (reference sequence). Deletions cut 1 base from V and 4 bases from J, with 16 bases between. CDR3 in amino acids: CASSLDRAGSIYGYTF. CDR3 sequence (DNA): TGTGCCAGCAGCTTAGATAGGGCAGGGTCGATCTATGGCTACACCTTC.